Listed below are T cell receptor beta chains from one sample, sequenced in a study of T cell responses to AZD1222 COVID-19 vaccine. Sequencing used immunoSEQ multiplex PCR; TCRdb keeps in-frame clones, though not all of them. The sample has 150,000 or so clones, nearly 95% seen once. The starting material was peripheral blood, obtained 28 days after the second AZD1222 dose. The receptors derive from an adult who received the AZD1222 COVID-19 vaccine. Both conserved end residues are part of each CDR3. The D gene is left open where the match is weak. Only part of the rows carry a size: once, few, many, or a class if the clone is expanded.

>TRBV6-6|NA|NA|TRBJ2-7
CASSGGVFSYEQYF
TGTGCCAGCAGTGGCGGCGTTTTCTCCTACGAGCAGTACTTC
>TRBV27|NA|NA|TRBJ2-3
CASSLSGLEFYTQYF
TGTGCCAGCAGTTTATCGGGGCTAGAGTTCTATACGCAGTATTTT
>TRBV6-2/TRBV6-3|NA|NA|TRBJ2-5
CASIPRREGGETQYF
TGTGCCAGCATCCCCCGCAGGGAGGGGGGAGAGACCCAGTACTTC
>TRBV2|NA|NA|TRBJ2-1
CASSEAFRAVEQFF
TGTGCCAGCAGTGAAGCGTTCAGGGCGGTTGAGCAGTTCTTC
>TRBV28|TRBD1|NA|TRBJ1-2
CASSLTGGFKGYTF
TGTGCCAGCAGTTTGACAGGGGGTTTTAAGGGCTACACCTTC
>TRBV7-9|NA|NA|TRBJ1-2
CASSLSREAGYTF
TGTGCCAGCAGCTTGAGCAGGGAGGCTGGCTACACCTTC
>TRBV28|NA|NA|TRBJ1-5
CASSSRRMPSNQPQHF
TGTGCCAGCAGTTCCCGCAGGATGCCTAGCAATCAGCCCCAGCATTTT
>TRBV5-1|TRBD2|NA|TRBJ2-1
CAGLRRLAGSNEQFF
TGCGCCGGACTCCGGAGGCTAGCGGGCTCCAATGAGCAGTTCTTC
>TRBV19|NA|NA|TRBJ2-3
CASSIDDKSTDTQYF
TGTGCCAGTAGTATAGACGACAAAAGCACAGATACGCAGTATTTT
>TRBV28|NA|NA|TRBJ2-5
CASRGVSGVQETQYF
TGTGCCAGCAGGGGGGTGAGTGGGGTTCAAGAGACCCAGTACTTC
>TRBV28|TRBD1|NA|TRBJ2-1
CASSRTGARGEQFF
TGTGCCAGCAGCCGGACAGGGGCGAGGGGTGAGCAGTTCTTC
>TRBV6-5|NA|once|TRBJ1-3
CASSWDVSGNTIYF
TGTGCCAGCAGCTGGGACGTCTCTGGAAACACCATATATTTT
>TRBV30|NA|NA|TRBJ1-1
CAWSVSRDTEAFF
TGTGCCTGGAGTGTAAGCAGAGACACTGAAGCTTTCTTT
>TRBV2|NA|NA|TRBJ2-7
CASTPGTESYEQYF
TGTGCCAGCACCCCAGGGACGGAATCCTACGAGCAGTACTTC
>TRBV11-1|TRBD2|once|TRBJ2-3
CASSLAGNSGRKADTQYF
TGTGCCAGCAGCTTAGCGGGGAATAGCGGGAGAAAAGCAGATACGCAGTATTTT
>TRBV11-2|NA|once|TRBJ2-2
CASSAAYLNTGELFF
TGTGCCAGCAGCGCAGCGTACTTGAACACCGGGGAGCTGTTTTTT
>TRBV6-6|NA|NA|TRBJ1-6
CASSLRRTSSYNSPLHF
TGTGCCAGCAGTCTGCGACGGACGAGCTCCTATAATTCACCCCTCCACTTT
>TRBV28|NA|once|TRBJ1-3
CASRLVSSGNTIYF
TGTGCCAGCAGATTAGTGAGCTCTGGAAACACCATATATTTT
>TRBV29-1|NA|NA|TRBJ1-5
CSVARGGNQPQHF
TGCAGCGTTGCCAGGGGTGGGAATCAGCCCCAGCATTTT
>TRBV2|NA|NA|TRBJ1-2
CASRSGYGYTF
TGTGCCAGCAGGAGTGGGTATGGCTACACCTTC
>TRBV4-3|NA|NA|TRBJ2-3
CASSQGSENTDTQYF
TGCGCCAGCAGCCAAGGTAGCGAAAACACAGATACGCAGTATTTT
>TRBV19|NA|NA|TRBJ2-1
CASSTLLDEQFF
TGTGCCAGTAGTACCCTACTTGATGAGCAGTTCTTC
>TRBV7-2|TRBD1|NA|TRBJ1-3
CASSLPGQISGNTIYF
TGTGCCAGCAGCCTACCGGGACAGATCTCTGGAAACACCATATATTTT
>TRBV6-2/TRBV6-3|TRBD1|NA|TRBJ2-7
CASSYPRTGRSYEQYF
TGTGCCAGCAGTTACCCAAGGACAGGGCGTTCCTACGAGCAGTACTTC
>TRBV27|TRBD1|NA|TRBJ2-7
CASSLGTGQGRASYEQYF
TGTGCCAGCAGTTTAGGGACAGGGCAGGGGAGAGCCTCCTACGAGCAGTACTTC
>TRBV4-1|NA|NA|TRBJ2-7
CASSQEWHRSYEQYF
TGCGCCAGCAGCCAAGAGTGGCACAGATCCTACGAGCAGTACTTC
>TRBV20-1|NA|NA|TRBJ1-1
CSATQNTEAFF
TGCAGTGCTACCCAAAACACTGAAGCTTTCTTT
>TRBV12-3/TRBV12-4|TRBD1|once|TRBJ1-1
CASRGQVNTEAFF
TGTGCCAGCAGGGGACAGGTCAACACTGAAGCTTTCTTT
>TRBV3-1/TRBV3-2|NA|NA|TRBJ2-1
CASSPELDYNEQFF
TGTGCCAGCAGCCCCGAACTAGACTACAATGAGCAGTTCTTC
>TRBV15|TRBD1|once|TRBJ2-7
CATSRERGTGSYEQYF
TGTGCCACCAGCAGAGAAAGAGGGACAGGGTCCTACGAGCAGTACTTC
>TRBV14|TRBD1|NA|TRBJ1-1
CASQGQGVSTEAFF
TGTGCCAGCCAGGGACAGGGGGTTTCCACTGAAGCTTTCTTT
>TRBV28|NA|NA|TRBJ1-6
CASSFSAGDYNSPLHF
TGTGCCAGCAGTTTCAGTGCAGGAGATTATAATTCACCCCTCCACTTT
>TRBV3-1/TRBV3-2|NA|NA|TRBJ2-3
CASSLLSVKDTQYF
TGTGCCAGCAGCCTCCTTAGCGTAAAAGATACGCAGTATTTT
>TRBV7-2|TRBD2|once|TRBJ2-1
CASSSWATSGSNEQFF
TGTGCCAGCAGCTCCTGGGCCACTAGCGGGAGCAATGAGCAGTTCTTC
>TRBV6-1|TRBD1|NA|TRBJ2-5
CASSEAPGGQGWETQYF
TGTGCCAGCAGTGAAGCGCCAGGGGGACAGGGATGGGAGACCCAGTACTTC
>TRBV6-6|NA|few|TRBJ2-7
CASSYSGSEQYF
TGTGCCAGCAGTTACTCAGGGTCCGAGCAGTACTTC
>TRBV28|TRBD1|NA|TRBJ1-3
CASSLIGTEGNTIYF
TGTGCCAGCAGTTTAATCGGGACAGAAGGAAACACCATATATTTT
>TRBV5-1|NA|NA|TRBJ2-7
CASSLGSPGQQYF
TGCGCCAGCAGCTTGGGGTCACCGGGGCAGCAGTACTTC
>TRBV5-1|TRBD1|once|TRBJ1-2
CASSQRQGTNYGYTF
TGCGCCAGCAGCCAACGACAGGGCACTAACTATGGCTACACCTTC
>TRBV27|NA|NA|TRBJ2-7
CASSYRSSYEQYF
TGTGCCAGCAGTTACAGGAGCTCCTACGAGCAGTACTTC
>TRBV18|NA|NA|TRBJ2-7
CASSPKGGGSYEQYF
TGTGCCAGCTCACCAAAGGGTGGCGGCTCCTACGAGCAGTACTTC
>TRBV30|NA|NA|TRBJ1-1
CAWSRQSNTEAFF
TGTGCCTGGAGTCGGCAGTCAAACACTGAAGCTTTCTTT